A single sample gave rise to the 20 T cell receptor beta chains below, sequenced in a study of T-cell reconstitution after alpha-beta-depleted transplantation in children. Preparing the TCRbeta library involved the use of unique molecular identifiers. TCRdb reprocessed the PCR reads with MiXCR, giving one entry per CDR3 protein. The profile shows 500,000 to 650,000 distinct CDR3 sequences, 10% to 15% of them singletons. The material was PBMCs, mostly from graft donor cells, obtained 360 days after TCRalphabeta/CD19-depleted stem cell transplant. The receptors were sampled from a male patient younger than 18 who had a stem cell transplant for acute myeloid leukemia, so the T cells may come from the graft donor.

The CDR3 here is CSVEGRDWEQYF. CDR3 nucleotide sequence: TGCAGCGTTGAAGGGAGGGACTGGGAGCAGTACTTC. The V and J genes are TRBV29-1 and TRBJ2-7; D is possibly TRBD2 (6 bases). Germline-derived CDR1 and CDR2 are SQVTM and ANQGSEA. This CDR3 is built from 12 residues. V was pared by 1 base and J by 7 bases, with 11 bases between.

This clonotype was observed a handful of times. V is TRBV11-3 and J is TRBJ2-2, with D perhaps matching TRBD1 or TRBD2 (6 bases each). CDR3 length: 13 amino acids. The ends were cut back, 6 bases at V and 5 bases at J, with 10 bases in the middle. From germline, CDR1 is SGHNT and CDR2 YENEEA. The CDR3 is CASREGGTGELFF. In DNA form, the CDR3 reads TGTGCCAGCAGGGAAGGGGGGACCGGGGAGCTGTTTTTT.

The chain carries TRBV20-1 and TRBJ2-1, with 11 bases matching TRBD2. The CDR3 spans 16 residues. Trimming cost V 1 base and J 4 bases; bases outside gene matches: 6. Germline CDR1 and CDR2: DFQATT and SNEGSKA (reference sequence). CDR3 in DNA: TGCAGTGCTAGAGGGCTAGCGGGAGGATATTACAATGAGCAGTTCTTC. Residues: CSARGLAGGYYNEQFF.

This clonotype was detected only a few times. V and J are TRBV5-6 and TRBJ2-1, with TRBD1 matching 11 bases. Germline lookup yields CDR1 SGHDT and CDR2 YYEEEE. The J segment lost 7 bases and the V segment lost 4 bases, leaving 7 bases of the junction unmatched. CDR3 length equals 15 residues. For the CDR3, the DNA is TGTGCCAGCAGCCGGGGGACAGGGGGAGGGAATGAGCAGTTCTTC. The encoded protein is CASSRGTGGGNEQFF. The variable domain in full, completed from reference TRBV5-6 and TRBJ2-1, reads DAGVTQSPTHLIKTRGQQVTLRCSPKSGHDTVSWYQQALGQGPQFIFQYYEEEERQRGNFPDRFSGHQFPNYSSELNVNALLLGDSALYLCASSRGTGGGNEQFFGPGTRLTVL.

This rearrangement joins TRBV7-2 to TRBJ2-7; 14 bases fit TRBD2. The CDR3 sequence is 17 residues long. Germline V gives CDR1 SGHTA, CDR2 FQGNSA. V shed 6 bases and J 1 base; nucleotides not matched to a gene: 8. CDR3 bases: TGTGCCAGCAGGCCGGGACTAGCGGGAGTTAGTTCCTACGAGCAGTACTTC. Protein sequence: CASRPGLAGVSSYEQYF.

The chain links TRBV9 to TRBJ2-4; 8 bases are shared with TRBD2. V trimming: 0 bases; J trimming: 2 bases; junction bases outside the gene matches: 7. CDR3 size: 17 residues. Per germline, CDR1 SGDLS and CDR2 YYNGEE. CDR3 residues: CASSVGSSGAPKNIQYF. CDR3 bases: TGTGCCAGCAGCGTAGGTAGTAGCGGGGCCCCCAAAAACATTCAGTACTTC.

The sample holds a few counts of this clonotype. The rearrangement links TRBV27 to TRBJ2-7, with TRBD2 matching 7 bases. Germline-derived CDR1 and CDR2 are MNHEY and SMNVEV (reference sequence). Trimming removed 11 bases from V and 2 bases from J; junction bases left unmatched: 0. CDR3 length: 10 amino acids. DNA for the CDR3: TGTGCCGCGGGGGCCTACGAGCAGTACTTC. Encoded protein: CAAGAYEQYF.

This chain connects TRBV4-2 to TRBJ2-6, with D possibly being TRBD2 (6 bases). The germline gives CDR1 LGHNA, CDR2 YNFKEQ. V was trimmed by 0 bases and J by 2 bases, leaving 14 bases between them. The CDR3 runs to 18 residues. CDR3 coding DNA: TGTGCCAGCAGCCAAGACGGGGGACTGGTTCCTGGGGCCAACGTCCTGACTTTC. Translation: CASSQDGGLVPGANVLTF.

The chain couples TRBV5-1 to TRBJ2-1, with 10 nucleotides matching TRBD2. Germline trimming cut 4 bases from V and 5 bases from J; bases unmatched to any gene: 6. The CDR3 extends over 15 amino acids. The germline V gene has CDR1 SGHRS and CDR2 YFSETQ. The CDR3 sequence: CASSHSGRNHNEQFF. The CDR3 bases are TGCGCCAGCAGCCATAGCGGGAGGAATCACAATGAGCAGTTCTTC.

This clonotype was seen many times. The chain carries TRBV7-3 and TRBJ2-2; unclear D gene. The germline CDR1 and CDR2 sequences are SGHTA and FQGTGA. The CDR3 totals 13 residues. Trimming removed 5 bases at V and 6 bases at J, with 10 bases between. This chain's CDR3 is CASSALSAGELFF. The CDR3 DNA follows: TGTGCCAGCAGCGCTCTATCGGCCGGGGAGCTGTTTTTT.

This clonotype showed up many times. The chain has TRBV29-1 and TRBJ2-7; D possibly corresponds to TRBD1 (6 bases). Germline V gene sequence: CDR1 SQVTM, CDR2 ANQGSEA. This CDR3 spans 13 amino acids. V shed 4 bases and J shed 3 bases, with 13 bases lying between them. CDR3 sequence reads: CSVVWGPYYEQYF. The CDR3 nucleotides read TGCAGCGTTGTGTGGGGGCCCTACTACGAGCAGTACTTC.

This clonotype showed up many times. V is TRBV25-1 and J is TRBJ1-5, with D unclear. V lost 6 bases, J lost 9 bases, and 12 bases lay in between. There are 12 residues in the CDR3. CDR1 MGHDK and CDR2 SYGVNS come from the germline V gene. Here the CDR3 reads CASSQGLLPQHF. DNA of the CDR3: TGTGCCAGCAGCCAAGGTTTATTGCCCCAGCATTTT. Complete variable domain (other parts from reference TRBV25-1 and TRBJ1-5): EADIYQTPRYLVIGTGKKITLECSQTMGHDKMYWYQQDPGMELHLIHYSYGVNSTEKGDLSSESTVSRIRTEHFPLTLESARPSHTSQYLCASSQGLLPQHFGDGTRLSIL.

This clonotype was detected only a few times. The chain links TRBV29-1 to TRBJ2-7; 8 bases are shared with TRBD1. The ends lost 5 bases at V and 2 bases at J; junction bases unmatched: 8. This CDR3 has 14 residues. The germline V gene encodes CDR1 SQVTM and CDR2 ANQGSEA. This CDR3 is CSVKAQGAAYEQYF. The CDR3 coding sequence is TGCAGCGTTAAAGCTCAGGGGGCTGCCTACGAGCAGTACTTC.

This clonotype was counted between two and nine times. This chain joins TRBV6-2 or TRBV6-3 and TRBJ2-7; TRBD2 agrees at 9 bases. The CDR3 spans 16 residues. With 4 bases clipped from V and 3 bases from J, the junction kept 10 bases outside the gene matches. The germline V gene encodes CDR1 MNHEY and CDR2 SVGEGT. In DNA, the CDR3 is TGTGCCAGCAGTTTCCGAGTACTAGCGGGCAACTACGAGCAGTACTTC. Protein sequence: CASSFRVLAGNYEQYF.

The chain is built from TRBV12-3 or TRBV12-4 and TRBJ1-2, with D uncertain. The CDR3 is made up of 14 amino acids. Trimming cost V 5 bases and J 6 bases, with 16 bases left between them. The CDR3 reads CASSPGRSSDGYTF. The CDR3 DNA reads TGTGCCAGCAGTCCCGGACGGTCATCGGATGGCTACACCTTC.

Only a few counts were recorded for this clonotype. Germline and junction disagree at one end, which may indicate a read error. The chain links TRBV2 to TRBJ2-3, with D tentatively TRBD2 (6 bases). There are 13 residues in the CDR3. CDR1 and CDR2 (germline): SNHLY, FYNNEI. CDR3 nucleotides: TGTGCCAGCAATCGAATGAAGGCGGGAAAGAGAGATTTT. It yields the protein CASNRMKAGKRDF.

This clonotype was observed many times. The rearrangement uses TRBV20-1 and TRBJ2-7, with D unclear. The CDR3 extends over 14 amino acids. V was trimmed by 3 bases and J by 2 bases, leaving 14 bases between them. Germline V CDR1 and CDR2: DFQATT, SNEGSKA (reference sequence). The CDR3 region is CSASDLDQTYEQYF. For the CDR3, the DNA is TGCAGTGCTAGTGACCTGGACCAAACCTACGAGCAGTACTTC.

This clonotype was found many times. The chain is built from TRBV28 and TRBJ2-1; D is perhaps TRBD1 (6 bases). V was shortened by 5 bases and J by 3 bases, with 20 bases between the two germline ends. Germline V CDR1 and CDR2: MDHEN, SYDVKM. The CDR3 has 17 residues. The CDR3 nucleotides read TGTGCCAGCAGTCCCCGGGGTCCCACAGGGAACTACAATGAGCAGTTCTTC. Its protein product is CASSPRGPTGNYNEQFF.

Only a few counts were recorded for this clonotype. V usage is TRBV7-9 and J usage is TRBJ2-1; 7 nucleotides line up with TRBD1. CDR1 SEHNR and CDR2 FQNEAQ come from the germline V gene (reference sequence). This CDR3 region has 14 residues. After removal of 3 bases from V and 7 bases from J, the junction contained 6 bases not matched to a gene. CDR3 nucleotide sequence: TGTGCCAGCAGCTTCTTACGACAGGGAAATGAGCAGTTCTTC. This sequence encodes CASSFLRQGNEQFF.

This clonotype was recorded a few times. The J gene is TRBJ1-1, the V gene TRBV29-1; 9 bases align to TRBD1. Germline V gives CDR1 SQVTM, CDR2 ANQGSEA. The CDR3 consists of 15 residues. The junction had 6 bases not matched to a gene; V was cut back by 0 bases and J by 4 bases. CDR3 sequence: CSVEDRTGVGTEAFF. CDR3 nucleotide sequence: TGCAGCGTTGAAGACCGGACAGGGGTAGGCACTGAAGCTTTCTTT.